What follows describes a single T cell receptor (beta chain). This sample was included in a study of blood T cell repertoires in COVID-19. Study overall: Some COVID-19 samples were acute and others convalescent; all came from the United States, Italy and Spain.

Under the authors' procedure: Cell counts per sample came from amplifying reference gene primers. Clones were read by immunoSEQ multiplex PCR, and TCRdb kept only the in-frame ones, dropping some. The V and J calls and the clone size are those of that table, but D and trimming were determined from the DNA. This table holds about 120,000 clones, 70% to 80% found once. The length of the CDR3 is 15 residues. Germline V lookup: CDR1 MNHEY, CDR2 SVGAGI. The V gene lost 3 bases and the J gene lost 3 bases, with 12 bases spanning the gap. This sequence originates from a human donor in a cohort sampled during active COVID-19. V usage is TRBV6-5 and J usage is TRBJ1-5; D not resolved. The sequenced sample was peripheral blood. CDR3 loop: CASSYSAGLNQPQHF. CDR3 sequence (DNA): TGTGCCAGCAGTTATTCTGCAGGACTCAATCAGCCCCAGCATTTT.